These T cell receptor beta chains were read from a single sample in a study of blood T cells in healthy people across ages. TCRdb passed the 5' RACE reads through MiXCR, listing each CDR3 protein once. The data hold around 620,000 distinct CDR3 sequences, with 25% to 30% observed a single time. Sequencing input: blood. Source of these receptors: a woman aged 70-85 years in good health. CDR3s include the opening cysteine and the closing phenylalanine or tryptophan. D genes are given only for firm matches. A clone size is listed for some rows: how often the clone was seen (once, few, many), or a class if it is expanded.

J,V,D,size,CDR3,DNA
TRBJ2-5,TRBV20-1,-,few,CSATPDPGLGRGEAQETQYF,TGCAGTGCTACCCCCGACCCTGGACTTGGTCGGGGTGAAGCACAAGAGACCCAGTACTTC
TRBJ1-5,TRBV7-2,TRBD1,few,CASSWDSSNQPQHF,TGTGCCAGCAGTTGGGACAGTAGCAATCAGCCCCAGCATTTT
TRBJ2-5,TRBV29-1,TRBD2,-,CSVAGSGRFQETQYF,TGCAGCGTTGCTGGTAGCGGGAGGTTCCAAGAGACCCAGTACTTC
TRBJ2-7,TRBV5-1,-,once,CASSLQGSPYEQYF,TGCGCCAGCAGCTTGCAAGGGTCCCCCTACGAGCAGTACTTC
TRBJ2-1,TRBV29-1,-,-,CSVKGTTSYNEQFF,TGCAGCGTCAAAGGAACTACCTCCTACAATGAGCAGTTCTTC
TRBJ2-7,TRBV5-1,TRBD1,many,CASSTTGDPSYEQYF,TGCGCCAGCAGCACCACAGGGGACCCTTCCTACGAGCAGTACTTC
TRBJ2-7,TRBV7-2,-,few,CASSLGTSKYF,TGTGCCAGCAGCTTGGGGACGAGCAAGTACTTC
TRBJ2-1,TRBV3-1,-,-,CASTRVEGNEQFF,TGTGCCAGCACCCGCGTCGAGGGCAATGAGCAGTTCTTC
TRBJ1-4,TRBV20-1,TRBD1,-,CSARPGTGQGTNEKLFF,TGCAGTGCTAGACCCGGGACAGGTCAGGGTACTAATGAAAAACTGTTTTTT
TRBJ1-5,TRBV5-1,-,-,CASSLLGTENEPQHF,TGCGCCAGCAGCTTGCTAGGGACGGAGAATGAGCCCCAGCATTTT
TRBJ2-5,TRBV10-3,TRBD2,few,CAISEGKRGGSVETQYF,TGTGCCATCAGTGAGGGAAAGCGGGGGGGATCCGTAGAGACCCAGTACTTC
TRBJ2-5,TRBV7-7,-,-,CASSPGQIGETQYF,TGTGCTAGCAGCCCGGGACAAATTGGGGAGACCCAGTACTTC
TRBJ1-1,TRBV29-1,-,few,CSVGDGDTEAFF,TGCAGCGTTGGGGATGGGGACACTGAAGCTTTCTTT
TRBJ2-1,TRBV30,TRBD2,-,CAWSTGTRNEQFF,TGTGCCTGGAGCACCGGGACTAGGAATGAGCAGTTCTTC
TRBJ1-2,TRBV2,-,-,CASRPSGGVLYGYTF,TGTGCCAGCAGACCCTCGGGGGGAGTTCTTTATGGCTACACCTTC
TRBJ1-4,TRBV20-1,TRBD1,-,CSARSRDSNEKLFF,TGCAGTGCTAGATCTCGGGACAGTAATGAAAAACTGTTTTTT
TRBJ2-2,TRBV20-1,-,few,CSAGLPNTGELFF,TGCAGTGCTGGGCTTCCGAACACCGGGGAGCTGTTTTTT
TRBJ2-1,TRBV7-2,-,once,CASSLAAGYEQFF,TGTGCCAGCAGCTTAGCGGCTGGCTATGAGCAGTTCTTC
TRBJ2-3,TRBV27,TRBD2,-,CASSLRRGGSSTDTQYF,TGTGCCAGCAGTTTAAGGCGGGGGGGGTCTAGCACAGATACGCAGTATTTT
TRBJ2-5,TRBV25-1,-,-,CASSVQETLYF,TGTGCCAGCAGTGTGCAAGAGACCCTGTACTTC